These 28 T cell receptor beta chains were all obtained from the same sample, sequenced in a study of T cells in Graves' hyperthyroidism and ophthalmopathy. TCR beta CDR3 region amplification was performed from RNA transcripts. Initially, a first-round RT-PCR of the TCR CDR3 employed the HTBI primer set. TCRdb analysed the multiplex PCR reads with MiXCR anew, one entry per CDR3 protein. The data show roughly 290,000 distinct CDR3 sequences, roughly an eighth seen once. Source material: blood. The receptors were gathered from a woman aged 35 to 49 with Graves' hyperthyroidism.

CDR3 region: CASRQGAIQPQHF. In DNA, the CDR3 is TGTGCCAGCAGACAGGGGGCGATTCAGCCCCAGCATTTT. The gene calls are TRBV6-1 and TRBJ1-5, with TRBD1 identical over 9 bases. The V gene end was trimmed by 6 bases and the J gene end by 6 bases; junction bases not matched to a gene: 3. The germline V gene has CDR1 MNHNS and CDR2 SASEGT. This CDR3 spans 13 amino acids.

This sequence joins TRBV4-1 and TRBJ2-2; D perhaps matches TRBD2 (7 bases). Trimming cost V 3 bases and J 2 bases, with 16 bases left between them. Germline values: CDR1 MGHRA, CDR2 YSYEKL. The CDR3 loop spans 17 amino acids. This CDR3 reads CASSQGGRGANTGELFF. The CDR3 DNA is TGCGCCAGCAGCCAGGGGGGCCGGGGGGCCAACACCGGGGAGCTGTTTTTT.

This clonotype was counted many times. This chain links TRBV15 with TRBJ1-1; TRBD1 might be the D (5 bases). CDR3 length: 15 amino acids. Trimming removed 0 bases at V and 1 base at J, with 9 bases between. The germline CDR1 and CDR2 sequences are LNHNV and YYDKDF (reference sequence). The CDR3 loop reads CATSRDRGENTEAFF. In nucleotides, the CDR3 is TGTGCCACCAGCAGAGATCGGGGGGAGAACACTGAAGCTTTCTTT.

Here the CDR3 reads CAWSPGGGQETQYF. The CDR3 DNA is TGTGCCTGGAGCCCCGGTGGGGGACAAGAGACCCAGTACTTC. The chain carries TRBV30 and TRBJ2-5, with D possibly called TRBD1 or TRBD2 (5 bases each). Germline lookup yields CDR1 GTSNPN and CDR2 SVGIG (reference sequence). CDR3 length: 14 amino acids. V lost 3 bases, J lost 2 bases, and 13 bases lay in between.

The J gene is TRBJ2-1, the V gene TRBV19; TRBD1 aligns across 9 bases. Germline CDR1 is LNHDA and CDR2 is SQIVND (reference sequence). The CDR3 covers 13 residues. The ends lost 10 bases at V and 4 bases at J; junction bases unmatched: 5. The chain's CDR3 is CATRTGAYNEQFF. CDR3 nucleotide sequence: TGTGCCACTCGGACAGGGGCTTACAATGAGCAGTTCTTC.

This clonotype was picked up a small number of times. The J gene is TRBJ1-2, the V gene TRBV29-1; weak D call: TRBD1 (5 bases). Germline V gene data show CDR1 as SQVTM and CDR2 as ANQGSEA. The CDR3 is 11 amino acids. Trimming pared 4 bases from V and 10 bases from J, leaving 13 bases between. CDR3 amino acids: CSVGSGTDYTF. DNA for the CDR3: TGCAGCGTTGGTAGTGGGACTGACTACACCTTC.

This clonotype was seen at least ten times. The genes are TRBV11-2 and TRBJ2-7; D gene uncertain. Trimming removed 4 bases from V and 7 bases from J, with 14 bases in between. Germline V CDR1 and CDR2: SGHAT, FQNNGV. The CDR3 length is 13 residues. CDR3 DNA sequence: TGTGCCAGCAGCTGGGTCCTCCTGGGGGAGCAGTACTTC. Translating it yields CASSWVLLGEQYF.

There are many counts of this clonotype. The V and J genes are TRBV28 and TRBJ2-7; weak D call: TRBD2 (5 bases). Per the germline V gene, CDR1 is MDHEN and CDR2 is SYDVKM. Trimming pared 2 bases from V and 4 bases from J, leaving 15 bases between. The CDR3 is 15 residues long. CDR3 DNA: TGTGCCAGCAGTTTACAAGAGGGTAGCCGGTACGAGCAGTACTTC. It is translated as CASSLQEGSRYEQYF.

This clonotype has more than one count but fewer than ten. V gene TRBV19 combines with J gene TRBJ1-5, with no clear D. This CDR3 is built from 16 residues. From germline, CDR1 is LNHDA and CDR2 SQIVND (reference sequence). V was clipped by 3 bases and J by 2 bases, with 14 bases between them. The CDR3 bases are TGTGCCAGTAGTATGGGGAAGGGTAATCGCAATCAGCCCCAGCATTTT. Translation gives CASSMGKGNRNQPQHF.

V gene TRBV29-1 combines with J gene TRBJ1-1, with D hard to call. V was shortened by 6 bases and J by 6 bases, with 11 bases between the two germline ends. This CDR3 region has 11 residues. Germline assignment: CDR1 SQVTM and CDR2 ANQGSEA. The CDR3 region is CSVQEEAEAFF. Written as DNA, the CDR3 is TGCAGCGTCCAGGAGGAGGCTGAAGCTTTCTTT.

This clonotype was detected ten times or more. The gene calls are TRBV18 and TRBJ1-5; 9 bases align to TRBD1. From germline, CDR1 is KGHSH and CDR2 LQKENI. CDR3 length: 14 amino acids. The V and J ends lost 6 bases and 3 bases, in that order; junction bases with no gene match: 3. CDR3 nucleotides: TGTGCCAGCTCGGGACAGGGCGACAATCAGCCCCAGCATTTT. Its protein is CASSGQGDNQPQHF. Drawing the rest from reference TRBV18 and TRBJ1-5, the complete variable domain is NAGVMQNPRHLVRRRGQEARLRCSPMKGHSHVYWYRQLPEEGLKFMVYLQKENIIDESGMPKERFSAEFPKEGPSILRIQQVVRGDSAAYFCASSGQGDNQPQHFGDGTRLSIL.

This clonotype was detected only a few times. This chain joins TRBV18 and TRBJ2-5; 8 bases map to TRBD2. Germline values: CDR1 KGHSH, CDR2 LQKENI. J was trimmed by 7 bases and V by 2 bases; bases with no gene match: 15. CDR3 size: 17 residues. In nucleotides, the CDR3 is TGTGCCAGCTCACCAGGTGTCAGCGGGGGACCGGGTCGGACCCAGTACTTC. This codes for CASSPGVSGGPGRTQYF.

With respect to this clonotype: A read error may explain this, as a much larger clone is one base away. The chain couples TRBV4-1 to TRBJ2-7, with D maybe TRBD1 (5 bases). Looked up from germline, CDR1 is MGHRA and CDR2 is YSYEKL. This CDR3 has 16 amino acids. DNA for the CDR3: TGCGCCGGCAGCCAAGATAGGGGCATCAGCTCCTACGAGCAGTACTTC. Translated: CAGSQDRGISSYEQYF.

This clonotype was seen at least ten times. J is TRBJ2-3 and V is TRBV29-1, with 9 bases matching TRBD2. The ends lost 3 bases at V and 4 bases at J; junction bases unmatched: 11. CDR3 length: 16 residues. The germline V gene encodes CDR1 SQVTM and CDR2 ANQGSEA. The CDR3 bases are TGCAGCGTTGAGGGGGTCGGCGGGAGGGCCCCAGATACGCAGTATTTT. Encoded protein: CSVEGVGGRAPDTQYF.

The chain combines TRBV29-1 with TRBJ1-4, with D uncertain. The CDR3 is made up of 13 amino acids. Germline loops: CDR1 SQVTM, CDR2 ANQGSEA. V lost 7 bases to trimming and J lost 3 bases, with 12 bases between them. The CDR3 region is CSAEENSNEKLFF. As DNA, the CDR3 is TGCAGCGCAGAAGAAAACTCTAATGAAAAACTGTTTTTT.

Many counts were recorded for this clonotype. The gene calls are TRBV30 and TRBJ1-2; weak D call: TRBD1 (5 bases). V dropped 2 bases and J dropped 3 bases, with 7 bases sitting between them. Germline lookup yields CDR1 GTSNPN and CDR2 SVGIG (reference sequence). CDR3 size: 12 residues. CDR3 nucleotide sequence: TGTGCCTGGAGTCTGGGGGACTATGGCTACACCTTC. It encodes CAWSLGDYGYTF. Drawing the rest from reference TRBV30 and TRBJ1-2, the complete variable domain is SQTIHQWPATLVQPVGSPLSLECTVEGTSNPNLYWYRQAAGRGLQLLFYSVGIGQISSEVPQNLSASRPQDRQFILSSKKLLLSDSGFYLCAWSLGDYGYTFGSGTRLTVV.

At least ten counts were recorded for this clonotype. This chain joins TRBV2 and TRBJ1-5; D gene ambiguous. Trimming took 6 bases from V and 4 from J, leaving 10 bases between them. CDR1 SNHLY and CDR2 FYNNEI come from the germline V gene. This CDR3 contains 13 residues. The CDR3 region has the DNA TGTGCCAGCAGGGGGAGTAGAAATCAGCCCCAGCATTTT. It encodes CASRGSRNQPQHF. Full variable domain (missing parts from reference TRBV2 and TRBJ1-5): EPEVTQTPSHQVTQMGQEVILRCVPISNHLYFYWYRQILGQKVEFLVSFYNNEISEKSEIFDDQFSVERPDGSNFTLKIRSTKLEDSAMYFCASRGSRNQPQHFGDGTRLSIL.

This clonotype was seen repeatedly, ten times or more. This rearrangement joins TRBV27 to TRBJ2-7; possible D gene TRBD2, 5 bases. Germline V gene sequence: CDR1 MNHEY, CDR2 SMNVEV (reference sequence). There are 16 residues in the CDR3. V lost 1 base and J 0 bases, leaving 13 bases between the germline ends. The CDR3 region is CASSLWSGSASYEQYF. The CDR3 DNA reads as TGTGCCAGCAGTTTATGGAGCGGATCTGCCTCCTACGAGCAGTACTTC.

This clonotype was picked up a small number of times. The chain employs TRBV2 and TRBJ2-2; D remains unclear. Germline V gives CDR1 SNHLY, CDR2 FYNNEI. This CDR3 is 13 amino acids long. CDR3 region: CADIELFGGELFF. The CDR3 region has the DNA TGTGCTGACATCGAACTTTTTGGCGGGGAGCTGTTTTTT.

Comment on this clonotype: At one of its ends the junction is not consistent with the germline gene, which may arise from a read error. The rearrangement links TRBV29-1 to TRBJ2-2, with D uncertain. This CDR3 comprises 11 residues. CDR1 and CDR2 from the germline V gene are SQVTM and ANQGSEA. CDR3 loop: CSVEGTEELFF. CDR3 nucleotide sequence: TGCAGCGTTGAAGGGACCGAGGAGCTGTTTTTT.

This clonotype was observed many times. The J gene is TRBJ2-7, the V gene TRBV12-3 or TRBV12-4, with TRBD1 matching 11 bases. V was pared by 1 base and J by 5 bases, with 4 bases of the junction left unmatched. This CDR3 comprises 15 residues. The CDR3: CASSLGTGGFDEQYF. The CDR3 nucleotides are TGTGCCAGCAGTTTAGGGACAGGGGGCTTCGACGAGCAGTACTTC.

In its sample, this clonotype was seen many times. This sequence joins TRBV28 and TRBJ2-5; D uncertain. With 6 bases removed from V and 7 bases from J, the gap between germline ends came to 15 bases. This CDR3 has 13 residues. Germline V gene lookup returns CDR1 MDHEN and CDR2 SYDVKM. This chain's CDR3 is CASSYPHRPTQYF. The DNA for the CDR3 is TGTGCCAGCAGCTACCCCCATCGACCGACCCAGTACTTC.

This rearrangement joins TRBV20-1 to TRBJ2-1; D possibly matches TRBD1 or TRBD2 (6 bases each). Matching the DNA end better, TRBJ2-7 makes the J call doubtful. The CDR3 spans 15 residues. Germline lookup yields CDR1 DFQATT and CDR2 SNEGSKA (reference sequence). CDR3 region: CSARVSGAGYNEQYF. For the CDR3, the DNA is TGCAGTGCTAGAGTTTCGGGGGCCGGCTACAATGAGCAGTACTTC.

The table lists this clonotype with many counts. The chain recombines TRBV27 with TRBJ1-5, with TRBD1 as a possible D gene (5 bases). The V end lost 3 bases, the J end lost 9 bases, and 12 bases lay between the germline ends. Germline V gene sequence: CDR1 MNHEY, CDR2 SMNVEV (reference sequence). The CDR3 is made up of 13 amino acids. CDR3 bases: TGTGCCAGCAGTTTGTCAGGGAGTCGGCCCCAGCATTTT. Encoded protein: CASSLSGSRPQHF.

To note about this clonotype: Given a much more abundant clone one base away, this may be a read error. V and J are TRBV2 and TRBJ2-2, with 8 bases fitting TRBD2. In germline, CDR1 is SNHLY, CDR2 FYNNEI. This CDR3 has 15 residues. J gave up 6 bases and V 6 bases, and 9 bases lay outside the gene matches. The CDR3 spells CASSPARGGAGELFF. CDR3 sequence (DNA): TGTGCCAGCAGCCCAGCCCGGGGGGGGGCCGGGGAGCTGTTTTTT. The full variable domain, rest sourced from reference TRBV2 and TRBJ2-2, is EPEVTQTPSHQVTQMGQEVILRCVPISNHLYFYWYRQILGQKVEFLVSFYNNEISEKSEIFDDQFSVERPDGSNFTLKIRSTKLEDSAMYFCASSPARGGAGELFFGEGSRLTVL.

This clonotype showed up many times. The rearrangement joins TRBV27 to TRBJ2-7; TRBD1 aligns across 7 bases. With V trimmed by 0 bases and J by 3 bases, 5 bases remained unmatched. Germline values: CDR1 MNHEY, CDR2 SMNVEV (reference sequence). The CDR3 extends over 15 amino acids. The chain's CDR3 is CASSLSGQARYEQYF. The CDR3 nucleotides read TGTGCCAGCAGTTTATCAGGACAGGCTCGCTACGAGCAGTACTTC.

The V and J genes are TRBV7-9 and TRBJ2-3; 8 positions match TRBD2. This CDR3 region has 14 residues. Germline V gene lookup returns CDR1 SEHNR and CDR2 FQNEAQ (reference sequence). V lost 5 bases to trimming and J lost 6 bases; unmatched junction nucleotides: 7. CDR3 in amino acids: CASSDSGSPDTQYF. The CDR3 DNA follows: TGTGCCAGCAGCGACAGCGGGAGCCCCGATACGCAGTATTTT.

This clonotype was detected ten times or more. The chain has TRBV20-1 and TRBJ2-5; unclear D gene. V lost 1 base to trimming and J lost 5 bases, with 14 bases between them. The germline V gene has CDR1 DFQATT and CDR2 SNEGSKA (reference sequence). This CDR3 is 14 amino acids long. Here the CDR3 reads CSARGHSLTETQYF. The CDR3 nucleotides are TGCAGTGCTAGAGGTCACAGCTTAACGGAGACCCAGTACTTC.